The 20 T cell receptor beta chains below come from one sample, sequenced in a study of blood T cell repertoires in COVID-19. Only in-frame clones appear in the TCRdb table, and some are missing; sequencing was by immunoSEQ multiplex PCR. Of a few hundred thousand clones in the sample, around 83% were seen once. Sequenced: peripheral blood. These receptors were taken from a woman between 18 and 29 years old with acute or convalescent COVID-19.

This chain links TRBV6-5 with TRBJ2-7, with D possibly TRBD1 on 5 matching bases. CDR3 size: 15 residues. V lost 2 bases and J lost 1, with 12 bases in between. In germline, CDR1 is MNHEY, CDR2 SVGAGI. The CDR3 DNA follows: TGTGCCAGCAGTTACACTGACAGAGCTTCCTACGAGCAGTACTTC. Translating gives CASSYTDRASYEQYF.

CDR3 nucleotides: TGTGCCAGCTCACCGCGGAGCGATCAGCCCCAGCATTTT. As protein: CASSPRSDQPQHF. V is TRBV18 and J is TRBJ1-5; D is unclear. CDR1 and CDR2 (germline): KGHSH, LQKENI. This CDR3 has 13 residues. Trimming took 3 bases from V and 5 from J, leaving 8 bases between them.

This rearrangement joins TRBV7-8 to TRBJ1-1; D is unresolved. There are 12 residues in the CDR3. Trimming took 8 bases from V and 1 from J, leaving 8 bases between them. CDR1 is SGHVS, CDR2 FQNEAQ, per germline. For the CDR3, the DNA is TGTGCCAGCTCAACTGGGAACACTGAAGCTTTCTTT. Translated: CASSTGNTEAFF.

V usage is TRBV5-1 and J usage is TRBJ2-2; TRBD2 is a possible D gene (5 bases). This CDR3 has 14 amino acids. Germline loops: CDR1 SGHRS, CDR2 YFSETQ. Trimming removed 4 bases at V and 6 bases at J, with 13 bases between. In DNA form, the CDR3 reads TGCGCCAGCAGCCCGGCGGGCCTTTCCGGGGAGCTGTTTTTT. Translation: CASSPAGLSGELFF.

This clone was detected only a few times. The J gene is TRBJ2-7, the V gene TRBV13; 9 nucleotides align to TRBD2. The CDR3 is made up of 16 amino acids. The germline V gene has CDR1 PRHDT and CDR2 FYEKMQ (reference sequence). V lost 2 bases and J lost 2; bases outside the gene matches: 7. The CDR3 here is CASSLISGSGTYEQYF. The CDR3 DNA follows: TGTGCCAGCAGCTTAATTAGCGGGAGTGGTACCTACGAGCAGTACTTC.

The rearrangement joins TRBV25-1 to TRBJ2-7, with D tentatively TRBD1 (6 bases). Germline CDR1 reads MGHDK; CDR2 reads SYGVNS. The CDR3 consists of 12 residues. Trimming removed 5 bases from V and 6 bases from J, with 11 bases in between. The CDR3 bases are TGTGCCAGCAGTAAACGAGGGGGCGAGCAGTACTTC. Its protein product is CASSKRGGEQYF.

The chain combines TRBV6-2 or TRBV6-3 with TRBJ2-5; D is possibly TRBD1 (6 bases). Trimming stripped 2 bases from V and 0 bases from J, with 25 bases between. This CDR3 is built from 20 residues. Germline V CDR1 and CDR2: MNHEY, SVGEGT. DNA of the CDR3: TGTGCCAGCAGTTACACGTTCCGGACAGACCAGAATCTGAACCAAGAGACCCAGTACTTC. Translation: CASSYTFRTDQNLNQETQYF.

J is TRBJ2-1 and V is TRBV6-5, with 11 bases matching TRBD2. The V gene end was trimmed by 2 bases and the J gene end by 7 bases; junction bases not matched to a gene: 7. Germline values: CDR1 MNHEY, CDR2 SVGAGI. The CDR3 sequence is 16 residues long. The CDR3 reads CASSYDSGRAGNEQFF. CDR3 in DNA: TGTGCCAGCAGTTACGATAGCGGGAGGGCCGGGAATGAGCAGTTCTTC.

The chain combines TRBV28 with TRBJ2-3; TRBD2 aligns across 14 bases. This CDR3 is built from 18 residues. The germline CDR1 and CDR2 sequences are MDHEN and SYDVKM. V lost 4 bases and J lost 6; bases outside the gene matches: 12. The CDR3 is CASSSSWGLAGVRDTQYF. DNA for the CDR3: TGTGCCAGCAGTTCCTCGTGGGGACTAGCGGGAGTCCGTGATACGCAGTATTTT.

This chain connects TRBV5-1 to TRBJ2-3; 8 positions match TRBD1. The CDR3 contains 15 residues. V gave up 4 bases and J gave up 0 bases; unmatched junction bases: 4. Germline loops: CDR1 SGHRS, CDR2 YFSETQ. CDR3 bases: TGCGCCAGCAGCGCGGGACAGGTTAGCACAGATACGCAGTATTTT. This encodes CASSAGQVSTDTQYF.

This sequence joins TRBV19 and TRBJ1-2; 7 bases map to TRBD1. J gave up 8 bases and V 4 bases, and 7 bases lay outside the gene matches. Per the germline V gene, CDR1 is LNHDA and CDR2 is SQIVND (reference sequence). The CDR3 is 13 residues long. CDR3 sequence (DNA): TGTGCCAGTAGTAGGGACAGCTTCGGGGGCTACACCTTC. Encoded protein: CASSRDSFGGYTF.

The chain employs TRBV27 and TRBJ2-2; D gene ambiguous. The CDR3 runs 12 residues. V shed 3 bases and J shed 3 bases, with 2 bases lying between them. Per the germline V gene, CDR1 is MNHEY and CDR2 is SMNVEV (reference sequence). The CDR3 sequence: CASSFYTGELFF. The CDR3 region has the DNA TGTGCCAGCAGTTTCTACACCGGGGAGCTGTTTTTT.

The rearrangement joins TRBV7-2 to TRBJ2-7; 8 bases map to TRBD1. V trimming: 6 bases; J trimming: 2 bases; junction bases outside the gene matches: 9. The germline V gene encodes CDR1 SGHTA and CDR2 FQGNSA. The CDR3 extends over 15 amino acids. CDR3 residues: CASRPRDRQTYEQYF. CDR3 nucleotide sequence: TGTGCCAGCAGACCCCGGGACAGGCAGACCTACGAGCAGTACTTC.

This clone was seen only a few times. The chain uses TRBV6-5 and TRBJ2-2; 13 bases fit TRBD2. This CDR3 has 15 residues. Trimming took 6 bases from V and 3 from J; bases not matched to a gene: 1. CDR1 is MNHEY and CDR2 is SVGAGI in the germline V gene. The CDR3 coding sequence is TGTGCCAGCAGCGGACTAGCGGGGGACACCGGGGAGCTGTTTTTT. Translated: CASSGLAGDTGELFF.

This chain joins TRBV11-2 and TRBJ2-2, with D unresolved. CDR1 and CDR2 from the germline V gene are SGHAT and FQNNGV. The CDR3 has 14 amino acids. V was shortened by 3 bases and J by 0 bases, with 5 bases between the two germline ends. The CDR3 reads CASSFPPNTGELFF. In DNA, the CDR3 is TGTGCCAGCAGCTTCCCTCCGAACACCGGGGAGCTGTTTTTT.

The chain links TRBV6-5 to TRBJ1-1; tentatively, D is TRBD1 (6 bases). Trimming shortened V by 6 bases and J by 5 bases, and 19 bases separated the two germline ends. CDR1 and CDR2 (germline): MNHEY, SVGAGI. The length of the CDR3 is 15 residues. This CDR3 reads CASRNPQGWGTEAFF. Here the CDR3 DNA reads TGTGCCAGCAGGAACCCACAGGGCTGGGGGACTGAAGCTTTCTTT.

CDR3 sequence reads: CASSRGTDNEQFF. In DNA, the CDR3 is TGTGCCAGCAGCCGCGGGACAGACAATGAGCAGTTCTTC. The chain couples TRBV7-2 to TRBJ2-1; D may be TRBD1 (7 bases). Germline assignment: CDR1 SGHTA and CDR2 FQGNSA. The germline V and J ends were trimmed by 5 bases and 5 bases, with 10 bases remaining between them. CDR3 length equals 13 residues.

This clone was seen a few times. The CDR3 nucleotides are TGTGCCAGCAGCCCCCTTGGGGCCAACGTCCTGACTTTC. Amino acids: CASSPLGANVLTF. The genes are TRBV7-2 and TRBJ2-6; D remains ambiguous. Trimming removed 5 bases from V and 3 bases from J, with 5 bases in between. In germline, CDR1 is SGHTA, CDR2 FQGNSA. This CDR3 spans 13 amino acids. The whole variable domain, filled in from reference TRBV7-2 and TRBJ2-6, reads GAGVSQSPSNKVTEKGKDVELRCDPISGHTALYWYRQSLGQGLEFLIYFQGNSAPDKSGLPSDRFSAERTGGSVSTLTIQRTQQEDSAVYLCASSPLGANVLTFGAGSRLTVL.

This clone was counted a few times. The CDR3 loop reads CASSKKGGNRVTEAFF. The CDR3 DNA sequence: TGTGCCAGCAGCAAAAAGGGGGGGAACCGGGTAACTGAAGCTTTCTTT. This chain connects TRBV21-1 to TRBJ1-1. TRBV21-1 represents a pseudogene. The CDR3 consists of 16 residues.

This rearrangement joins TRBV5-4 to TRBJ2-7; TRBD1 matches 8 bases. CDR1 is SGHNT and CDR2 is YYREEE in the germline V gene (reference sequence). This CDR3 region has 13 residues. V was pared by 4 bases and J by 7 bases, with 7 bases of the junction left unmatched. CDR3 protein: CASSPQGANEQYF. In nucleotides, the CDR3 is TGTGCCAGCAGCCCGCAGGGGGCGAATGAGCAGTACTTC.